These 28 T cell receptor beta chains were all obtained from the same sample, sequenced in a study of T cells after posttransplantation cyclophosphamide. Busulfan-fludarabine conditioning, marrow transplant, and cyclophosphamide on days +3 and +4 were administered. Only in-frame clones appear in the TCRdb table, and some are missing; sequencing was by immunoSEQ multiplex PCR. In total the sample includes some 8,800 clones, none of them seen once. The source material was PBMCs, sampled 350 to 370 days after allogeneic stem cell transplant with posttransplant cyclophosphamide. The origin of the receptors is a male patient aged 45-60 years who received an allogeneic stem cell transplant from a related donor and was CMV-positive. A share of the T cells may be of graft donor origin.

By proportion, this clone is medium-sized. The chain recombines TRBV10-3 with TRBJ1-1; 7 nucleotides align to TRBD1. The V and J ends lost 11 bases and 3 bases, in that order; junction bases with no gene match: 9. CDR3 length: 13 amino acids. Germline CDR1 reads ENHRY; CDR2 reads SYGVKD. The CDR3 region is CAVTRDSDTEAFF. DNA of the CDR3: TGTGCCGTGACCCGGGACAGCGACACTGAAGCTTTCTTT.

This clone was seen repeatedly, ten times or more. V is TRBV7-6 and J is TRBJ1-3; 8 positions match TRBD1. CDR1 SGHVS and CDR2 FNYEAQ come from the germline V gene. This CDR3 contains 15 residues. V lost 5 bases to trimming and J lost 1 base; unmatched junction nucleotides: 4. CDR3 loop: CASSPRTGSGNTIYF. The DNA for the CDR3 is TGTGCCAGCAGCCCTAGGACAGGGTCTGGAAACACCATATATTTT.

Ten or more counts support this clone. The chain carries TRBV11-2 and TRBJ2-1; TRBD2 might be the D (5 bases). Germline loops: CDR1 SGHAT, CDR2 FQNNGV. V shed 8 bases and J shed 5 bases, with 16 bases lying between them. This CDR3 has 14 residues. CDR3 region: CASGVMGDHNEQFF. In DNA form, the CDR3 reads TGTGCCAGCGGAGTGATGGGAGATCACAATGAGCAGTTCTTC.

This clone was seen at least ten times. This rearrangement joins TRBV4-2 to TRBJ2-7; 8 bases map to TRBD1. The junction had 6 bases not matched to a gene; V was cut back by 5 bases and J by 3 bases. The germline CDR1 and CDR2 sequences are LGHNA and YNFKEQ. The CDR3 runs to 14 residues. CDR3 amino acids: CASSSRTGSYEQYF. The CDR3 coding sequence is TGTGCCAGCAGCTCCAGGACAGGGAGCTACGAGCAGTACTTC.

In its sample, this clone was seen many times. This rearrangement joins TRBV29-1 to TRBJ1-1, with a tentative D call TRBD1 (5 bases). The V gene's germline CDR1 is SQVTM and CDR2 ANQGSEA. Trimming shortened V by 8 bases and J by 6 bases, and 16 bases separated the two germline ends. The CDR3 spans 12 residues. The chain's CDR3 is CSHDRDDAEAFF. The DNA of the CDR3 is TGCAGCCACGACAGAGATGACGCTGAAGCTTTCTTT.

This clone was counted many times. The V and J genes are TRBV7-8 and TRBJ2-6; 14 bases line up with TRBD2. Germline trimming cut 1 base from V and 0 bases from J; bases unmatched to any gene: 11. The CDR3 extends over 22 amino acids. CDR1 and CDR2 (germline): SGHVS, FQNEAQ. CDR3 protein: CASSLVLGLAGAFSSGANVLTF. The CDR3 nucleotides read TGTGCCAGCAGCTTAGTATTGGGACTAGCGGGGGCCTTTAGCTCTGGGGCCAACGTCCTGACTTTC.

This clone was recorded at least ten times. The chain combines TRBV27 with TRBJ1-5, with TRBD1 identical over 9 bases. The CDR3 sequence is 14 residues long. Looked up from germline, CDR1 is MNHEY and CDR2 is SMNVEV (reference sequence). The junction had 4 bases not matched to a gene; V was cut back by 5 bases and J by 5 bases. The CDR3 protein is CASSPQGAYQPQHF. The DNA of the CDR3 is TGTGCCAGCAGTCCACAGGGGGCATATCAGCCCCAGCATTTT.

This clone has at least ten counts. J is TRBJ1-2 and V is TRBV19; 9 bases match TRBD1. Germline V gene lookup returns CDR1 LNHDA and CDR2 SQIVND (reference sequence). The CDR3 sequence is 13 residues long. With 4 bases clipped from V and 7 bases from J, the junction kept 4 bases outside the gene matches. CDR3 amino acids: CASSRDRVTGYTF. CDR3 bases: TGTGCCAGTAGTAGGGACAGGGTCACTGGCTACACCTTC.

This clone was picked up many times. V usage is TRBV10-3 and J usage is TRBJ2-1, with 7 bases aligning to TRBD1. CDR1 is ENHRY and CDR2 is SYGVKD in the germline V gene. V lost 6 bases, J lost 8 bases, and 7 bases stayed unmatched. The CDR3 is 13 amino acids. The DNA of the CDR3 is TGTGCCATCAGCTCTCGACAGGGCTATGAGCAGTTCTTC. This sequence encodes CAISSRQGYEQFF.

This clone was found many times. This chain connects TRBV27 to TRBJ1-2; 7 bases fit TRBD1. The CDR3 is made up of 15 amino acids. CDR1 and CDR2 (germline): MNHEY, SMNVEV (reference sequence). Trimming cost V 2 bases and J 7 bases; bases outside gene matches: 10. The CDR3: CASSLRAGGTFGYTF. DNA of the CDR3: TGTGCCAGCAGTTTACGGGCAGGGGGTACCTTTGGCTACACCTTC.

This clone was counted many times. The rearrangement uses TRBV11-2 and TRBJ1-5; D gene ambiguous. V lost 4 bases, J lost 7 bases, and 11 bases lay in between. This CDR3 region has 13 residues. Germline values: CDR1 SGHAT, CDR2 FQNNGV. This chain's CDR3 is CASSSGDAQPQHF. The CDR3 coding sequence is TGTGCCAGCAGCTCCGGGGATGCACAGCCCCAGCATTTT.

Ten or more counts support this clone. The chain couples TRBV18 to TRBJ1-1; TRBD1 matches at 11 bases. This CDR3 comprises 16 residues. Germline V lookup: CDR1 KGHSH, CDR2 LQKENI. The V gene end was trimmed by 5 bases and the J gene end by 3 bases; junction bases not matched to a gene: 8. CDR3 coding DNA: TGTGCCAGCTCAACGGGACAGGGGGTGAGGTACACTGAAGCTTTCTTT. This encodes CASSTGQGVRYTEAFF. The variable domain in full, completed from reference TRBV18 and TRBJ1-1, reads NAGVMQNPRHLVRRRGQEARLRCSPMKGHSHVYWYRQLPEEGLKFMVYLQKENIIDESGMPKERFSAEFPKEGPSILRIQQVVRGDSAAYFCASSTGQGVRYTEAFFGQGTRLTVV.

At least ten counts were recorded for this clone. V gene TRBV19 combines with J gene TRBJ2-2; possibly TRBD1 for D (6 bases). V was trimmed by 3 bases and J by 6 bases, leaving 8 bases between them. The CDR3 is 13 amino acids. Germline V gene sequence: CDR1 LNHDA, CDR2 SQIVND (reference sequence). The DNA for the CDR3 is TGTGCCAGTAGTATCGGACAGTCCGGGGAGCTGTTTTTT. Encoded protein: CASSIGQSGELFF. The whole variable domain, filled in from reference TRBV19 and TRBJ2-2, reads DGGITQSPKYLFRKEGQNVTLSCEQNLNHDAMYWYRQDPGQGLRLIYYSQIVNDFQKGDIAEGYSVSREKKESFPLTVTSAQKNPTAFYLCASSIGQSGELFFGEGSRLTVL.

This clone was observed at least ten times. This chain joins TRBV7-6 and TRBJ2-7; TRBD1 agrees at 7 bases. Germline-derived CDR1 and CDR2 are SGHVS and FNYEAQ. This CDR3 has 17 residues. The V segment lost 5 bases and the J segment 5 bases; nucleotides outside the gene matches: 18. The CDR3 region has the DNA TGTGCCAGCAGCCTATTCTCCCCCCCGACAGGGAGCCACGAGCAGTACTTC. Protein product: CASSLFSPPTGSHEQYF.

This clone was seen at least ten times. The V and J genes are TRBV6-1 and TRBJ1-4; 8 nucleotides agree with TRBD1. Losses at the gene ends were 5 bases for V and 8 bases for J; bases not matched to a gene: 4. Germline CDR1 MNHNS, CDR2 SASEGT. The CDR3 has 13 amino acids. CDR3 DNA sequence: TGTGCCAGCAGTCAGCGGACAGGGGAAAAACTGTTTTTT. Its protein is CASSQRTGEKLFF.

This clone was seen repeatedly, ten times or more. The chain has TRBV4-1 and TRBJ2-2; tentatively, D is TRBD2 (5 bases). The CDR3 sequence is 17 residues long. Germline CDR1 is MGHRA and CDR2 is YSYEKL. The V and J ends lost 3 bases and 0 bases respectively, with 14 bases between them. CDR3 region: CASSQAPGNPNTGELFF. CDR3 nucleotides: TGCGCCAGCAGCCAGGCGCCGGGAAATCCGAACACCGGGGAGCTGTTTTTT.

There are many counts of this clone. V usage is TRBV7-6 and J usage is TRBJ2-3, with 7 bases matching TRBD2. V shed 3 bases, J shed 0 bases, and the junction held 3 bases outside the gene matches. Germline-derived CDR1 and CDR2 are SGHVS and FNYEAQ. The CDR3 contains 15 residues. The CDR3 DNA reads TGTGCCAGCAGCTTTGCTAGCGGCAGCACAGATACGCAGTATTTT. This translates into CASSFASGSTDTQYF. Combining the CDR3 with reference TRBV7-6 and TRBJ2-3 gives the whole variable domain GAGVSQSPRYKVTKRGQDVALRCDPISGHVSLYWYRQALGQGPEFLTYFNYEAQQDKSGLPNDRFSAERPEGSISTLTIQRTEQRDSAMYRCASSFASGSTDTQYFGPGTRLTVL.

The table lists this clone with many counts. The chain carries TRBV10-3 and TRBJ1-5; D unclear. Per germline, CDR1 ENHRY and CDR2 SYGVKD. The CDR3 sequence is 12 residues long. V was clipped by 4 bases and J by 7 bases, with 8 bases between them. Written as DNA, the CDR3 is TGTGCCATCAGTGGGAGCGGCCAGCCCCAGCATTTT. Its translation: CAISGSGQPQHF.

This clone was counted ten times or more. The V call is TRBV11-1, the J call TRBJ2-7; D remains unclear. The germline gives CDR1 SGHAT, CDR2 FQDESV (reference sequence). Deletions cut 5 bases from V and 6 bases from J, with 14 bases between. The CDR3 extends over 13 amino acids. CDR3 DNA: TGTGCCAGCAGCGCCTTAGTATTATTCGAGCAGTACTTC. Amino acid sequence: CASSALVLFEQYF.

There are many counts of this clone. The V and J genes are TRBV7-9 and TRBJ2-1, with 8 positions matching TRBD2. V trimming: 9 bases; J trimming: 1 base; junction bases outside the gene matches: 5. Germline CDR1 and CDR2: SEHNR and FQNEAQ (reference sequence). The CDR3 extends over 14 amino acids. The CDR3 sequence: CASRGGNSYNEQFF. CDR3 in DNA: TGTGCCAGTCGGGGGGGTAATTCCTACAATGAGCAGTTCTTC.

This clone occurred many times. This chain links TRBV5-1 with TRBJ2-1, with 9 bases that match TRBD1. V trimming: 1 base; J trimming: 8 bases; junction bases outside the gene matches: 13. This CDR3 is 17 amino acids long. Germline CDR1 is SGHRS and CDR2 is YFSETQ. The DNA of the CDR3 is TGCGCCAGCAGCTTGTACCCGGGACAGGGTCCGGTGGATGAGCAGTTCTTC. The encoded protein is CASSLYPGQGPVDEQFF.

Many counts were recorded for this clone. The genes are TRBV2 and TRBJ1-2, with 11 nucleotides matching TRBD1. V shed 0 bases and J 6 bases; nucleotides not matched to a gene: 15. This CDR3 has 19 residues. Germline V gives CDR1 SNHLY, CDR2 FYNNEI. The CDR3 DNA follows: TGTGCCAGCAGTGAAGCGCTTCAGTGGAAAGGACAGGGGGCACATGGCTACACCTTC. It codes for CASSEALQWKGQGAHGYTF.

This clone was detected ten times or more. The chain is built from TRBV2 and TRBJ1-1, with a tentative D call TRBD1 (5 bases). V was trimmed by 6 bases and J by 8 bases, leaving 16 bases between them. CDR1 and CDR2 (germline): SNHLY, FYNNEI. This CDR3 is 13 amino acids long. CDR3 in DNA: TGTGCCAGCAGCCTAAAGGGGTACTTCGAAGCTTTCTTT. Residues: CASSLKGYFEAFF.

This clone was seen ten or more times. The V and J genes are TRBV19 and TRBJ1-3; no firm D call. Germline V lookup: CDR1 LNHDA, CDR2 SQIVND (reference sequence). V shed 3 bases and J shed 4 bases, with 10 bases lying between them. The CDR3 extends over 14 amino acids. CDR3 sequence (DNA): TGTGCCAGTAGTATCACCGGGTTGGGAAACACCATATATTTT. This sequence encodes CASSITGLGNTIYF.

This clone was picked up many times. The chain joins TRBV9 to TRBJ2-7, with 8 bases matching TRBD2. The V gene's germline CDR1 is SGDLS and CDR2 YYNGEE. With 5 bases clipped from V and 2 bases from J, the junction kept 6 bases outside the gene matches. The CDR3 loop spans 14 amino acids. The CDR3 DNA reads TGTGCCAGCAGTATAAGCGGGGGAACCTACGAGCAGTACTTC. Amino acids: CASSISGGTYEQYF.

This clone was recorded many times. This chain joins TRBV6-5 and TRBJ2-7; 7 bases are shared with TRBD2. The germline V gene has CDR1 MNHEY and CDR2 SVGAGI. Trimming cost V 2 bases and J 3 bases; bases outside gene matches: 7. The CDR3 is 15 amino acids. The DNA of the CDR3 is TGTGCCAGCAGTTACCTTGGGGGGGAAGGCTACGAGCAGTACTTC. Its translation is CASSYLGGEGYEQYF.

This clone has at least ten counts. The V and J genes are TRBV18 and TRBJ2-7; 13 bases map to TRBD2. Germline CDR1 KGHSH, CDR2 LQKENI. J gave up 3 bases and V 4 bases, and 12 bases lay outside the gene matches. This CDR3 has 18 amino acids. This chain's CDR3 is CASSLGLGGLAGYYEQYF. CDR3 nucleotide sequence: TGTGCCAGCTCACTAGGGCTCGGGGGACTAGCGGGATACTACGAGCAGTACTTC.

The chain has TRBV7-9 and TRBJ1-6, with D perhaps matching TRBD1 (5 bases). Germline V gene sequence: CDR1 SEHNR, CDR2 FQNEAQ (reference sequence). The length of the CDR3 is 13 residues. The V end was cut by 8 bases, the J end by 0 bases, with 5 bases between. CDR3 coding DNA: TGTGCCAGCGACAGCTCCTATAATTCACCCCTCCACTTT. It is translated as CASDSSYNSPLHF.